Each of the 9 T cell receptor beta chains below was sequenced from the same sample in a study of blood T cells in healthy people across ages (dated by TCRdb to the mid-2010s). Receptor amplification or capture employed 5' RACE. TCRdb records Illumina HiSeq 2500 as the sequencer. A second PCR of about 6 to 12 cycles was run with a J-beta primer mix and a sample-barcoded 5' primer. TCRdb trimmed public reads at Q25 via fastp, called clones via MiXCR and kept in-frame beta chains. Records with the same CDR3 protein are collapsed into one entry carrying the most frequent genes and DNA. The table for this sample lists 600,000 or so distinct CDR3 sequences; roughly 21% of them were counted only once. The ten largest clones add up to roughly 3.9% of the sample. The sequencing sample was made of blood. The receptors here all came from a man aged 65-85 years in good health.

This clonotype turned up a few times. The chain has TRBV4-1 and TRBJ2-5; 7 nucleotides align to TRBD1. Trimming removed 2 bases from V and 5 bases from J; junction bases left unmatched: 5. Germline lookup yields CDR1 MGHRA and CDR2 YSYEKL. CDR3 length: 14 residues. CDR3 in amino acids: CASSQNRGHETQYF. The CDR3 nucleotides read TGCGCCAGCAGCCAAAACAGGGGACACGAGACCCAGTACTTC.

The sample holds many counts of this clonotype. The genes are TRBV7-9 and TRBJ1-4, with D hard to call. Looked up from germline, CDR1 is SEHNR and CDR2 is FQNEAQ (reference sequence). The length of the CDR3 is 14 residues. Trimming took off 0 bases at V and 0 bases at J, with 2 bases between the two ends. The CDR3 nucleotides are TGTGCCAGCAGCTTAGCGGCAACTAATGAAAAACTGTTTTTT. This translates into CASSLAATNEKLFF.

V gene TRBV29-1 combines with J gene TRBJ1-2; D is uncertain. CDR1 is SQVTM and CDR2 is ANQGSEA in the germline V gene. This CDR3 region has 12 residues. Trimming stripped 2 bases from V and 4 bases from J, with 8 bases between. Here the CDR3 DNA reads TGCAGCGTTGAACAGGACGGCTATGGCTACACCTTC. Amino acid sequence: CSVEQDGYGYTF. The full variable domain, rest sourced from reference TRBV29-1 and TRBJ1-2, is SAVISQKPSRDICQRGTSLTIQCQVDSQVTMMFWYRQQPGQSLTLIATANQGSEATYESGFVIDKFPISRPNLTFSTLTVSNMSPEDSSIYLCSVEQDGYGYTFGSGTRLTVV.

V gene TRBV21-1 combines with J gene TRBJ2-7. TRBV21-1 is termed a pseudogene. CDR3 length equals 13 residues. The DNA for the CDR3 is TGTGCCAGCAGCAAATCGGGCTCCTACGAGCAGTACTTC. Translating gives CASSKSGSYEQYF.

This clonotype was recorded many times. The chain employs TRBV10-3 and TRBJ2-5; 8 bases agree with TRBD1. Losses at the gene ends were 6 bases for V and 4 bases for J; bases not matched to a gene: 4. CDR1 is ENHRY, CDR2 SYGVKD, per germline. The CDR3 contains 13 residues. The CDR3 loop is CAIRAGGGETQYF. CDR3 in DNA: TGTGCCATCAGAGCAGGGGGCGGAGAGACCCAGTACTTC.

This clonotype has more than one count but fewer than ten. This chain links TRBV28 with TRBJ2-1; D is unresolved. CDR3 length equals 15 residues. V was shortened by 7 bases and J by 3 bases, with 16 bases between the two germline ends. Germline V gives CDR1 MDHEN, CDR2 SYDVKM. CDR3 loop: CASTSKGRVYNEQFF. Here the CDR3 DNA reads TGTGCCAGCACGTCGAAGGGAAGAGTCTACAATGAGCAGTTCTTC.

This clonotype was counted between two and nine times. The chain employs TRBV3-1 and TRBJ2-7, with TRBD2 matching 8 bases. CDR3 size: 15 residues. J lost 1 base, V lost 4 bases, and 6 bases had no gene match. Germline loops: CDR1 LGHDT, CDR2 YNNKEL (reference sequence). The CDR3 here is CASSPYSGNSYEQYF. CDR3 nucleotide sequence: TGTGCCAGCAGCCCGTATAGCGGGAATTCCTACGAGCAGTACTTC.

This chain links TRBV9 with TRBJ2-5, with D perhaps TRBD2 (5 bases). The end of the DNA is better explained by TRBJ2-7, so the J call may be wrong. The germline CDR1 and CDR2 sequences are SGDLS and YYNGEE. The CDR3 is made up of 16 amino acids. The CDR3 DNA reads TGTGCCAGCAGCGGGCAACACGGGGTTACCTCCTACGAGCAGTACTTC. This encodes CASSGQHGVTSYEQYF.

This chain's CDR3 is CASSLISITDRVDGYTF. For the CDR3, the DNA is TGTGCCAGCTCGCTAATCTCGATCACCGACAGGGTGGATGGCTACACCTTC. This chain links TRBV18 with TRBJ1-2; TRBD1 agrees at 7 bases. The CDR3 is 17 amino acids. V was pared by 6 bases and J by 6 bases, with 19 bases of the junction left unmatched. Germline CDR1 and CDR2: KGHSH and LQKENI.